This T cell receptor beta chain was recovered during a study of blood T cell repertoires in COVID-19. On the study more broadly: Sample material is recorded as cDNA or gDNA derived from T cells, B-cell-depleted T cells, or PBMCs.

The method was immunoSEQ multiplex PCR; TCRdb's version includes in-frame clones alone and lacks a portion of them. Here the sample spans fewer than 200,000 clones, roughly 85% being singletons. The sequencing sample was made of peripheral blood. This sequence originates from a middle-aged man with acute or convalescent COVID-19.

Written as DNA, the CDR3 is TGTGCCAGCAGCTCCTCAGGCGGGGGCTACAATGAGCAGTTCTTC. Protein sequence: CASSSSGGGYNEQFF. The V gene is TRBV9, the J gene TRBJ2-1; 7 positions agree with TRBD2. Germline lookup yields CDR1 SGDLS and CDR2 YYNGEE. CDR3 size: 15 residues. The ends lost 4 bases at V and 3 bases at J; junction bases unmatched: 7.